Listed here are 28 T cell receptor beta chains from one sample, sequenced in a study of a mutant IDH1 vaccine in newly diagnosed glioma. The antigens for these receptors are not known. Repertoires were generated with immunoSEQ multiplex PCR, while TCRdb's copy carries only in-frame clones and drops some. This sample carries about 26,000 clones, around four fifths of them seen once, and the ten largest clones take 25% to 35%. The time point is: week 35, safety follow-up. Doses consisted of 300 ug of mutant IDH1 20-mer peptide each, paired with topical imiquimod. The sample consisted of PBMCs, taken from a glioma patient whose treatment included an IDH1 peptide vaccine. Every receptor here comes from a man aged 25 to 45 with glioma.

The rearrangement links TRBV7-2 to TRBJ2-7, with 8 nucleotides matching TRBD1. The CDR3 is 15 residues long. Germline V gene lookup returns CDR1 SGHTA and CDR2 FQGNSA. Germline trimming cut 5 bases from V and 3 bases from J; bases unmatched to any gene: 9. CDR3 residues: CASSQVYRGDYEQYF. The CDR3 region has the DNA TGTGCCAGCAGCCAAGTCTACAGGGGGGACTACGAGCAGTACTTC. Combining the CDR3 with reference TRBV7-2 and TRBJ2-7 gives the whole variable domain GAGVSQSPSNKVTEKGKDVELRCDPISGHTALYWYRQSLGQGLEFLIYFQGNSAPDKSGLPSDRFSAERTGGSVSTLTIQRTQQEDSAVYLCASSQVYRGDYEQYFGPGTRLTVT.

J is TRBJ2-7 and V is TRBV28; D is ambiguous. With 2 bases removed from V and 7 bases from J, the gap between germline ends came to 6 bases. This CDR3 is 11 amino acids long. Germline V gives CDR1 MDHEN, CDR2 SYDVKM. The CDR3 loop is CASSLLGEQYF. The CDR3 DNA reads TGTGCCAGCAGTTTACTAGGGGAGCAGTACTTC.

The V and J genes are TRBV4-3 and TRBJ2-7, with a tentative D call TRBD1 (6 bases). Trimming took 1 base from V and 4 from J, leaving 14 bases between them. This CDR3 contains 15 residues. CDR1 is LGHNA, CDR2 YSLEER, per germline. The CDR3 loop reads CASSQVWDKEYEQYF. DNA for the CDR3: TGCGCCAGCAGCCAAGTATGGGACAAAGAGTACGAGCAGTACTTC.

This chain joins TRBV7-2 and TRBJ2-3, with D unclear. This CDR3 has 14 amino acids. Germline loops: CDR1 SGHTA, CDR2 FQGNSA. V was clipped by 2 bases and J by 4 bases, with 10 bases between them. The CDR3 loop reads CASSLKWVADTQYF. The CDR3 DNA follows: TGTGCCAGCAGCTTAAAGTGGGTCGCAGATACGCAGTATTTT.

This clone was found a few times. The genes are TRBV20-1 and TRBJ1-1; D is uncertain. The CDR3 runs 11 residues. Trimming took 4 bases from V and 0 from J, leaving 3 bases between them. Germline assignment: CDR1 DFQATT and CDR2 SNEGSKA (reference sequence). The chain's CDR3 is CSATVNTEAFF. The CDR3 nucleotides are TGCAGTGCTACAGTGAACACTGAAGCTTTCTTT.

The V gene is TRBV7-7, the J gene TRBJ2-5, with D perhaps matching TRBD1 (6 bases). There are 14 residues in the CDR3. The ends were cut back, 1 base at V and 5 bases at J, with 11 bases in the middle. Germline loops: CDR1 SSHAT, CDR2 FNYEAQ (reference sequence). The CDR3 coding sequence is TGTGCCAGCAGCTTAGGGGCAGGGGACGAGACCCAGTACTTC. As protein: CASSLGAGDETQYF.

The chain employs TRBV5-1 and TRBJ1-1; 8 bases are shared with TRBD1. This CDR3 contains 15 residues. V gave up 1 base and J gave up 8 bases; unmatched junction bases: 10. The germline V gene has CDR1 SGHRS and CDR2 YFSETQ. The CDR3, as DNA: TGCGCCAGCAGCTTGAACTCTGACAGGGGATACGAAGCTTTCTTT. Translated: CASSLNSDRGYEAFF.

This clone came up a few times. The chain is built from TRBV19 and TRBJ1-2; D gene uncertain. V lost 10 bases and J 0 bases, leaving 9 bases between the germline ends. CDR3 length: 12 residues. Germline values: CDR1 LNHDA, CDR2 SQIVND (reference sequence). The CDR3 DNA follows: TGTGCCACGGGTGGGCCTAACTATGGCTACACCTTC. It encodes CATGGPNYGYTF.

This clone was counted between two and nine times. The V call is TRBV19, the J call TRBJ1-3; D possibly corresponds to TRBD1 (5 bases). The CDR3 runs 15 residues. Trimming took 5 bases from V and 4 from J, leaving 15 bases between them. Germline V gives CDR1 LNHDA, CDR2 SQIVND (reference sequence). CDR3 in amino acids: CASSADQGAGNTIYF. The CDR3 bases are TGTGCCAGTAGTGCGGACCAGGGAGCAGGAAACACCATATATTTT. Using reference TRBV19 and TRBJ1-3 for the parts outside the CDR3, the full variable domain is DGGITQSPKYLFRKEGQNVTLSCEQNLNHDAMYWYRQDPGQGLRLIYYSQIVNDFQKGDIAEGYSVSREKKESFPLTVTSAQKNPTAFYLCASSADQGAGNTIYFGEGSWLTVV.

The V call is TRBV29-1, the J call TRBJ2-3; no firm D call. The CDR3 contains 13 residues. CDR1 is SQVTM, CDR2 ANQGSEA, per germline. Between the trimmed V and J ends, which lost 5 bases and 3 bases, there was a span of 12 bases. The CDR3 spells CSVRADLTDTQYF. The CDR3 nucleotides read TGCAGCGTTCGGGCGGATTTGACAGATACGCAGTATTTT.

This clone showed up just a few times. V and J are TRBV30 and TRBJ1-6, with D perhaps TRBD1 (5 bases). Germline values: CDR1 GTSNPN, CDR2 SVGIG (reference sequence). V dropped 0 bases and J dropped 9 bases, with 15 bases sitting between them. The CDR3 runs to 15 residues. CDR3 DNA sequence: TGTGCCTGGAGTGTACAAGAGGGGTCCTTTTCACCCCTCCACTTT. Its translation is CAWSVQEGSFSPLHF.

The chain uses TRBV19 and TRBJ1-5, with no clear D. Germline CDR1 is LNHDA and CDR2 is SQIVND (reference sequence). The CDR3 loop spans 12 amino acids. V lost 11 bases and J lost 6, with 14 bases in between. The CDR3, as DNA: TGTGCCGTCGGCGGGGAACGTCAGCCCCAGCATTTT. It encodes CAVGGERQPQHF.

J is TRBJ2-5 and V is TRBV5-1, with D hard to call. Germline V lookup: CDR1 SGHRS, CDR2 YFSETQ. Trimming removed 4 bases from V and 5 bases from J, with 9 bases in between. There are 12 residues in the CDR3. The CDR3 DNA is TGCGCCAGCAGCACCTTAGGGGAGACCCAGTACTTC. Its translation: CASSTLGETQYF.

This clone was counted only a few times. This chain connects TRBV28 to TRBJ1-5, with D maybe TRBD1 (5 bases). Trimming cost V 6 bases and J 0 bases, with 12 bases left between them. This CDR3 has 15 residues. Germline V gene sequence: CDR1 MDHEN, CDR2 SYDVKM. The CDR3 sequence: CASSPGTYSNQPQHF. CDR3 sequence (DNA): TGTGCCAGCAGCCCAGGGACGTATAGCAATCAGCCCCAGCATTTT.

The genes are TRBV25-1 and TRBJ2-1; 7 positions match TRBD1. CDR1 is MGHDK, CDR2 SYGVNS, per germline. Trimming cost V 5 bases and J 0 bases; bases outside gene matches: 7. CDR3 length: 16 amino acids. This CDR3 is CASSLAQGSSYNEQFF. CDR3 nucleotide sequence: TGTGCCAGCAGTCTGGCACAGGGGAGCTCCTACAATGAGCAGTTCTTC. Based on the CDR3 plus reference TRBV25-1 and TRBJ2-1, the full variable domain is EADIYQTPRYLVIGTGKKITLECSQTMGHDKMYWYQQDPGMELHLIHYSYGVNSTEKGDLSSESTVSRIRTEHFPLTLESARPSHTSQYLCASSLAQGSSYNEQFFGPGTRLTVL.

The chain is built from TRBV5-1 and TRBJ1-2; D possibly corresponds to TRBD1 (5 bases). The CDR3 covers 14 residues. Trimming took off 0 bases at V and 4 bases at J, with 10 bases between the two ends. Germline values: CDR1 SGHRS, CDR2 YFSETQ. CDR3 in amino acids: CASSLAGGAYGYTF. The DNA for the CDR3 is TGCGCCAGCAGCTTGGCCGGGGGAGCCTATGGCTACACCTTC.

This chain uses TRBV2 with TRBJ1-2; D is unclear. Trimming took off 0 bases at V and 2 bases at J, with 7 bases between the two ends. This CDR3 has 14 residues. Germline-derived CDR1 and CDR2 are SNHLY and FYNNEI. CDR3 in amino acids: CASSEATRNYGYTF. The CDR3 DNA reads TGTGCCAGCAGTGAAGCAACCCGGAACTATGGCTACACCTTC.

The chain couples TRBV18 to TRBJ1-1; no clear D. The length of the CDR3 is 13 residues. The germline gives CDR1 KGHSH, CDR2 LQKENI. V gave up 3 bases and J gave up 1 base, with 6 bases separating them. The CDR3 here is CASSPAGNTEAFF. The CDR3 DNA sequence: TGTGCCAGCTCACCGGCAGGGAACACTGAAGCTTTCTTT.

This clone was seen a few times. The chain couples TRBV19 to TRBJ1-5; D is uncertain. Germline CDR1 and CDR2: LNHDA and SQIVND (reference sequence). The CDR3 has 15 amino acids. V lost 2 bases to trimming and J lost 2 bases, with 10 bases between them. CDR3 DNA: TGTGCCAGTAGTATAATCCGCACAGGCAATCAGCCCCAGCATTTT. It is translated as CASSIIRTGNQPQHF.

The CDR3, as DNA: TGCGCCAGCAGCCCTCGCGCGGGGGATGAAAAACTGTTTTTT. Its translation is CASSPRAGDEKLFF. This rearrangement joins TRBV5-1 to TRBJ1-4, with D possibly being TRBD1 (5 bases). V lost 4 bases and J 6 bases, leaving 13 bases between the germline ends. Germline V gives CDR1 SGHRS, CDR2 YFSETQ. The CDR3 totals 14 residues.

This clone was detected once. This chain connects TRBV23-1 to TRBJ2-3; 8 bases fit TRBD1. TRBV23-1 qualifies as an ORF whose function is uncertain. V trimming: 2 bases; J trimming: 3 bases; junction bases outside the gene matches: 4. This CDR3 is built from 15 residues. DNA of the CDR3: TGCGCCAGCAGTCAACCCGGGACAGGAACAGATACGCAGTATTTT. This gives the protein CASSQPGTGTDTQYF.

The chain employs TRBV5-6 and TRBJ2-5; TRBD1 aligns across 9 bases. Trimming took 4 bases from V and 2 from J; bases not matched to a gene: 6. This CDR3 has 15 amino acids. Germline values: CDR1 SGHDT, CDR2 YYEEEE. The CDR3 region is CASSLGTGFQETQYF. The CDR3 bases are TGTGCCAGCAGCCTCGGGACAGGGTTTCAAGAGACCCAGTACTTC.

This sequence joins TRBV2 and TRBJ2-6; D may be TRBD2 (5 bases). Trimming stripped 9 bases from V and 2 bases from J, with 11 bases between. Per germline, CDR1 SNHLY and CDR2 FYNNEI. The CDR3 is 14 amino acids. DNA of the CDR3: TGTGCCAGTATGGGAGACCCTGGGGCCAACGTCCTGACTTTC. Amino acid sequence: CASMGDPGANVLTF.

This clone was counted only a few times. The chain has TRBV5-1 and TRBJ1-4, with D possibly TRBD1 on 6 matching bases. This CDR3 is built from 13 residues. Per the germline V gene, CDR1 is SGHRS and CDR2 is YFSETQ. The germline V and J ends were trimmed by 0 bases and 10 bases, with 10 bases remaining between them. The CDR3 here is CASSLAQGAKLFF. The CDR3 DNA reads TGCGCCAGCAGCTTGGCACAGGGAGCAAAACTGTTTTTT.

This chain uses TRBV10-3 with TRBJ2-7, with 7 bases matching TRBD2. Germline lookup yields CDR1 ENHRY and CDR2 SYGVKD. This CDR3 region has 13 residues. The J segment lost 0 bases and the V segment lost 4 bases, leaving 0 bases of the junction unmatched. CDR3 DNA: TGTGCCATCAGTGGGACTAGCTCCTACGAGCAGTACTTC. Encoded protein: CAISGTSSYEQYF.

This clone appeared a few times. The V and J genes are TRBV2 and TRBJ1-5, with a possible D match to TRBD1 (5 bases). The CDR3 loop spans 12 amino acids. The germline V gene encodes CDR1 SNHLY and CDR2 FYNNEI. The V end was cut by 3 bases, the J end by 7 bases, with 7 bases between. The CDR3 coding sequence is TGTGCCAGCAGTGAGGGGGACCAGCCCCAGCATTTT. Translating gives CASSEGDQPQHF.

V gene TRBV7-8 combines with J gene TRBJ2-3, with 13 positions matching TRBD2. This CDR3 contains 17 residues. Germline V CDR1 and CDR2: SGHVS, FQNEAQ. The ends lost 1 base at V and 6 bases at J; junction bases unmatched: 7. CDR3 sequence reads: CASSLGLGLAGEDTQYF. As DNA, the CDR3 is TGTGCCAGCAGCTTAGGGCTAGGACTAGCGGGAGAGGATACGCAGTATTTT. The full variable domain, rest sourced from reference TRBV7-8 and TRBJ2-3, is GAGVSQSPRYKVAKRGQDVALRCDPISGHVSLFWYQQALGQGPEFLTYFQNEAQLDKSGLPSDRFFAERPEGSVSTLKIQRTQQEDSAVYLCASSLGLGLAGEDTQYFGPGTRLTVL.

The rearrangement joins TRBV25-1 to TRBJ2-2; 10 nucleotides match TRBD1. The CDR3 runs 17 residues. Unmatched junction bases numbered 2, after V lost 0 bases and J lost 1 base. CDR1 and CDR2 from the germline V gene are MGHDK and SYGVNS. In DNA, the CDR3 is TGTGCCAGCAGTGAATATGGGACAGGGGAGAACACCGGGGAGCTGTTTTTT. It yields the protein CASSEYGTGENTGELFF.